This TCR beta chain was sequenced during a study of blood T cell repertoires in COVID-19. Study context: The origin of the acute and convalescent COVID-19 samples was the United States, Italy and Spain. In each case, the material was cDNA or gDNA derived from T cells, B-cell-depleted T cells, or PBMCs.

Authors' data handling: Amplified reference gene primers provided the basis for estimating nucleated cell counts. This table comes from immunoSEQ multiplex PCR, and its TCRdb copy is limited to in-frame clones, with some not included. The V and J calls and clone size come from that table; D and trimming were worked out from the DNA. This sample has approximately 260,000 clones; more than 80% occur once, and the top ten carry 3.7%. The length of the CDR3 is 16 residues. Trimming at V came to 4 bases and at J to 4 bases, leaving 9 bases not matched to a gene. CDR1 KGHDR and CDR2 SFDVKD come from the germline V gene.

This receptor was obtained from a middle-aged woman with acute or convalescent COVID-19. The sequenced material came from peripheral blood. The chain uses TRBV24-1 and TRBJ2-5; the match to TRBD2 covers 9 bases. CDR3 sequence reads: CATSEIGRGGRETQYF. The CDR3, as DNA: TGTGCCACCAGTGAAATCGGGCGGGGGGGAAGAGAGACCCAGTACTTC.